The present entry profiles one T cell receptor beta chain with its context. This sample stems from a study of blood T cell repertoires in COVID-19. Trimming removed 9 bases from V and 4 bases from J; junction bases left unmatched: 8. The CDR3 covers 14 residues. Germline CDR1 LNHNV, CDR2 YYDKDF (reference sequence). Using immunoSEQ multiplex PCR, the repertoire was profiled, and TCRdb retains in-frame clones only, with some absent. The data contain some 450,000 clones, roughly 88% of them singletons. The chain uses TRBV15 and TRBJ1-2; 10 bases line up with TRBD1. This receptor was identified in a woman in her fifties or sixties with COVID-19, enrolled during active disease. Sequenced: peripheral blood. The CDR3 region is CATASGQGIYGYTF. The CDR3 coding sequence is TGTGCCACTGCCTCGGGACAGGGGATCTATGGCTACACCTTC.